This TCR beta chain was sequenced during a study of Graves' ophthalmopathy and Graves' hyperthyroidism. The CDR3 runs 16 residues. CDR1 and CDR2 (germline): MNHNS, SASEGT. Trimming shortened V by 1 base and J by 4 bases, and 13 bases separated the two germline ends. Researchers turned away patients with other autoimmune diseases, uncontrolled infections, pregnancy or lactation. This clonotype has a count of ten or more. From RNA, the CDR3 regions of TCR beta chains were amplified and sequenced. First-round RT-PCR with HTBI primers preceded a second-round multiplex PCR. TCRdb processed the multiplex PCR reads anew with MiXCR; each CDR3 protein has one entry. In the table there are 350,000 to 450,000 distinct CDR3 sequences, around 21% of which are singletons.

The clonotype was recovered from a woman younger than 35 with stable Graves' hyperthyroidism. Sequenced material: peripheral blood. This rearrangement joins TRBV6-1 to TRBJ2-2; D perhaps matches TRBD2 (7 bases). CDR3 region: CASSEVAGEGTGELFF. Here the CDR3 DNA reads TGTGCCAGCAGTGAAGTGGCAGGGGAGGGCACCGGGGAGCTGTTTTTT.